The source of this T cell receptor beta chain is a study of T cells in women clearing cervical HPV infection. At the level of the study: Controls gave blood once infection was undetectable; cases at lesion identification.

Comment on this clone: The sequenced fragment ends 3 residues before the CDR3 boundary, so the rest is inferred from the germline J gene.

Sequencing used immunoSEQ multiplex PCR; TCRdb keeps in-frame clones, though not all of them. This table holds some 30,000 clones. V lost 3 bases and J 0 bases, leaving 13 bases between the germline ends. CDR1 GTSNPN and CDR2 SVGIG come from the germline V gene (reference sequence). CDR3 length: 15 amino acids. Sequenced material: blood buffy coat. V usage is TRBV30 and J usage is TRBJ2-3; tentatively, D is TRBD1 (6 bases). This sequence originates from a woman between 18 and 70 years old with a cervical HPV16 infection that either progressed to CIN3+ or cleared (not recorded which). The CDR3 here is CAWRPGVGSTDTQYF. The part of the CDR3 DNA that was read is TGTGCCTGGAGGCCAGGGGTGGGAAGCACAGATACG.